This T cell receptor beta chain is from a study of T cells in localized non-small cell lung cancer. Broader study findings: Analysis by sequencing included only one tumor region, so heterogeneity remains possible.

The table came from immunoSEQ multiplex PCR; TCRdb's copy has only in-frame clones and leaves some out. Of some 25,000 clones in the sample, roughly 88% were seen once. The V gene lost 2 bases and the J gene lost 4 bases, with 15 bases spanning the gap. Germline CDR1 reads SGHVS; CDR2 reads FNYEAQ. The CDR3 spans 16 residues. Comment on this clone: The antigen remains undetermined.

The chain recombines TRBV7-6 with TRBJ1-5, with D possibly matching TRBD1 (5 bases). The receptor comes from a woman aged 40 to 75 with stage III lung adenocarcinoma. The sample here was peripheral blood mononuclear cells, taken before any cancer treatment. The CDR3 DNA follows: TGTGCCAGCAGCTTAACGGGGGGGAGAGGAAATCAGCCCCAGCATTTT. Protein sequence: CASSLTGGRGNQPQHF.